This TCR beta chain was documented in a study of cytomegalovirus exposure and HLA in healthy donors. V was trimmed by 3 bases and J by 0 bases, leaving 7 bases between them. This CDR3 has 15 residues. The V gene's germline CDR1 is SGHRS and CDR2 YFSETQ. Primers for the PCR totalled 60 Vbeta and 13 Jbeta. Data came from immunoSEQ multiplex PCR; TCRdb stores just in-frame clones and leaves some out. In the table there are 24,000 or so clones, more than 75% of which are singletons. The clonotype originates from a male donor in good health and CMV-seronegative. The rearrangement uses TRBV5-1 and TRBJ2-6; possibly TRBD2 for D (5 bases). The sample comprised PBMCs. CDR3: CASSSGYSGANVLTF. CDR3 DNA: TGCGCCAGCAGCTCGGGGTACTCTGGGGCCAACGTCCTGACTTTC.